Each of the 19 T cell receptor beta chains below was sequenced from the same sample in a study of regulatory T cells in long-lasting Graves disease. Time point indicated: newly diagnosed GD, antithyroid drugs for less than 3 months. There was RNA extracted from PBMCs, and the TCR library was made from it. CDR3-region Arm-PCR and iRepertoire HTBI primers produced the TCR beta libraries. TCRdb reanalysed the multiplex PCR reads using MiXCR and keeps one entry per CDR3 protein. Seen here are almost 450,000 distinct CDR3 sequences, about 15% observed once, and the top ten hold about 11%. In addition, the sample was reused for a study of T cells in Graves' hyperthyroidism and ophthalmopathy.

The input for sequencing was peripheral blood mononuclear cells (PBMCs), taken at new diagnosis, from a patient treated with antithyroid drugs. These receptors originate from a woman aged 25 to 39 with Graves disease.

Ten or more counts support this clonotype. The rearrangement uses TRBV2 and TRBJ2-7; the match to TRBD2 covers 10 bases. The CDR3 totals 15 residues. Looked up from germline, CDR1 is SNHLY and CDR2 is FYNNEI. Unmatched junction bases numbered 9, after V lost 7 bases and J lost 3 bases. CDR3 bases: TGTGCCAGCACTATAATAGGGACTAGCGACTACGAGCAGTACTTC. Protein: CASTIIGTSDYEQYF.

With regard to this clonotype: The junction departs from germline at one end; a sequencing error may be responsible. The J gene is TRBJ2-6, the V gene TRBV18; TRBD1 or TRBD2 may be the D gene (5 bases each). CDR3 size: 16 residues. From germline, CDR1 is KGHSH and CDR2 LQKENI. The DNA of the CDR3 is TGTGCCAGCTCACCCACCGACAGTGACGGGGCCAACGTCCGGACTTTC. The encoded protein is CASSPTDSDGANVRTF.

This rearrangement joins TRBV29-1 to TRBJ2-1; 9 bases match TRBD2. Germline lookup yields CDR1 SQVTM and CDR2 ANQGSEA. This CDR3 is built from 15 residues. Unmatched junction bases numbered 9, after V lost 5 bases and J lost 4 bases. The CDR3 protein is CSVSSGTSRYNEQFF. In DNA form, the CDR3 reads TGCAGCGTTTCTTCCGGGACTAGCAGATACAATGAGCAGTTCTTC.

With respect to this clonotype: One base away lies a much larger clone, so this may be a sequencing read error. The chain links TRBV11-2 to TRBJ2-2; 8 nucleotides align to TRBD2. This CDR3 is built from 16 residues. Germline values: CDR1 SGHAT, CDR2 FQNNGV. V was pared by 11 bases and J by 7 bases, with 18 bases of the junction left unmatched. The CDR3 coding sequence is TGTGCCGGCGACCCCATAAGCGGGAGAATCGGCGGGGAGCTGTTTTTT. Translation gives CAGDPISGRIGGELFF.

The rearrangement links TRBV6-1 to TRBJ2-7, with 11 bases that match TRBD2. Germline V CDR1 and CDR2: MNHNS, SASEGT. The CDR3 is 14 residues long. V lost 7 bases, J lost 3 bases, and 5 bases stayed unmatched. The CDR3 loop is CASNPGTSGYEQYF. Here the CDR3 DNA reads TGTGCCAGCAACCCCGGGACTAGCGGCTACGAGCAGTACTTC.

This clonotype occurred many times. The rearrangement uses TRBV2 and TRBJ1-1; D perhaps matches TRBD1 (5 bases). The CDR3 is 13 amino acids. Trimming took off 6 bases at V and 2 bases at J, with 10 bases between the two ends. Germline V gene lookup returns CDR1 SNHLY and CDR2 FYNNEI. CDR3 DNA: TGTGCCAGCAGACCAGACAGAAACACTGAAGCTTTCTTT. Residues: CASRPDRNTEAFF.

This clonotype was seen a few times. A much larger clone differs from this one at a single base, so this may be a read error. The V gene is TRBV11-2, the J gene TRBJ2-1, with D possibly TRBD1 on 5 matching bases. The V gene lost 1 base and the J gene lost 5 bases, with 15 bases spanning the gap. CDR1 is SGHAT and CDR2 is FQNNGV in the germline V gene. This CDR3 region has 16 residues. DNA of the CDR3: TGTGCCAGCAGCTTAGTACAGGAAGGAATACACAATGAGCAGTTCTTC. Encoded protein: CASSLVQEGIHNEQFF.

This clonotype was seen ten or more times. The V gene is TRBV24-1, the J gene TRBJ1-5; 8 nucleotides agree with TRBD1. CDR1 KGHDR and CDR2 SFDVKD come from the germline V gene. V trimming: 2 bases; J trimming: 4 bases; junction bases outside the gene matches: 12. This CDR3 region has 18 residues. CDR3 amino acids: CATSDSGQGAVGNQPQHF. CDR3 coding DNA: TGTGCCACCAGTGATTCTGGCCAGGGGGCGGTTGGGAATCAGCCCCAGCATTTT.

A note on this clonotype: With a much larger clone just one base away, this may be a read error. The chain links TRBV30 to TRBJ2-5, with D possibly TRBD2 on 6 matching bases. Germline V gives CDR1 GTSNPN, CDR2 SVGIG (reference sequence). The ends were cut back, 2 bases at V and 4 bases at J, with 11 bases in the middle. The CDR3 is 13 residues long. Here the CDR3 reads CAWSRDSPETQYF. CDR3 DNA: TGTGCCTGGAGTCGGGACTCCCCAGAGACCCAGTACTTC.

This clonotype was detected ten times or more. The chain is built from TRBV7-9 and TRBJ2-7, with D possibly being TRBD1 or TRBD2 (6 bases each). Trimming shortened V by 5 bases and J by 2 bases, and 13 bases separated the two germline ends. Germline CDR1 is SEHNR and CDR2 is FQNEAQ (reference sequence). CDR3 length equals 14 residues. CDR3 in DNA: TGTGCCAGCAGCCCTCGAGGGGGGACCTACGAGCAGTACTTC. This sequence encodes CASSPRGGTYEQYF.

CDR3 residues: CASSGLAGGPYEQYF. DNA for the CDR3: TGTGCCAGTTCAGGACTAGCGGGAGGGCCCTACGAGCAGTACTTC. The J gene is TRBJ2-7, the V gene TRBV19; 15 nucleotides align to TRBD2. This CDR3 comprises 15 residues. J gave up 2 bases and V 8 bases, and 4 bases lay outside the gene matches. The germline CDR1 and CDR2 sequences are LNHDA and SQIVND (reference sequence).

In regard to this clonotype: It may be a read error: a sequence one base away is much more abundant. The J gene is TRBJ1-2, the V gene TRBV18; 7 positions agree with TRBD1. This CDR3 comprises 15 residues. Per germline, CDR1 KGHSH and CDR2 LQKENI. The CDR3 region has the DNA TGTGCCAGCCCACCCGGACAGGCGGCGATCTATGGCTACACCTTC. It translates to CASPPGQAAIYGYTF.

This clonotype was seen a few times. This rearrangement joins TRBV7-2 to TRBJ1-5, with D hard to call. The CDR3 spans 14 residues. Germline values: CDR1 SGHTA, CDR2 FQGNSA. Trimming left V 1 base short and J 4 bases short, with 8 bases between. The CDR3, as DNA: TGTGCCAGCAGCTTAGTATTGAGAAATCAGCCCCAGCATTTT. It is translated as CASSLVLRNQPQHF.

This clonotype was picked up a small number of times. The gene calls are TRBV11-1 and TRBJ2-5; D not certain. The V end lost 1 base, the J end lost 4 bases, and 10 bases lay between the germline ends. Germline CDR1 SGHAT, CDR2 FQDESV (reference sequence). This CDR3 is built from 14 residues. CDR3 region: CASSLDPVGETQYF. The CDR3 nucleotides read TGTGCCAGCAGCTTAGACCCCGTGGGAGAGACCCAGTACTTC.

Only a few counts were recorded for this clonotype. The genes are TRBV30 and TRBJ1-5; TRBD1 might be the D (5 bases). Deletions cut 0 bases from V and 1 base from J, with 7 bases between. Germline assignment: CDR1 GTSNPN and CDR2 SVGIG (reference sequence). This CDR3 spans 14 amino acids. The CDR3 DNA reads as TGTGCCTGGAGTGTTGGGGGAAGCAATCAGCCCCAGCATTTT. Amino acid sequence: CAWSVGGSNQPQHF.

This clonotype was seen many times. The chain couples TRBV5-6 to TRBJ2-3; a possible D gene is TRBD1 (6 bases). The CDR3 runs to 14 residues. V was clipped by 4 bases and J by 2 bases, with 11 bases between them. Germline loops: CDR1 SGHDT, CDR2 YYEEEE. CDR3 DNA: TGTGCCAGCAGCAAGACAGGACCCACAGATACGCAGTATTTT. Translation gives CASSKTGPTDTQYF.

This clonotype has ten or more counts. DNA of the CDR3: TGTGCCAGCAGCTTAGCAGGGCTCAGGGGGTTACATTTT. This sequence encodes CASSLAGLRGLHF. The chain employs TRBV7-8 and TRBJ1-5; the match to TRBD1 covers 7 bases. Germline-derived CDR1 and CDR2 are SGHVS and FQNEAQ. The CDR3 extends over 13 amino acids. The V gene end was trimmed by 0 bases and the J gene end by 16 bases; junction bases not matched to a gene: 9. The entire variable domain, with the rest obtained from reference TRBV7-8 and TRBJ1-5, is as follows: GAGVSQSPRYKVAKRGQDVALRCDPISGHVSLFWYQQALGQGPEFLTYFQNEAQLDKSGLPSDRFFAERPEGSVSTLKIQRTQQEDSAVYLCASSLAGLRGLHFGDGTRLSIL.

In this sample, this clonotype turned up many times. V and J are TRBV7-2 and TRBJ2-7; D ambiguous. Germline V gene sequence: CDR1 SGHTA, CDR2 FQGNSA. The CDR3 runs to 16 residues. Trimming removed 4 bases from V and 0 bases from J, with 16 bases in between. CDR3 coding DNA: TGTGCCAGCAGCTATCGCCATGGGCAAACCTCCTACGAGCAGTACTTC. Amino acid sequence: CASSYRHGQTSYEQYF.

V gene TRBV28 combines with J gene TRBJ2-6; the match to TRBD1 covers 7 bases. The CDR3 consists of 21 residues. The germline V gene encodes CDR1 MDHEN and CDR2 SYDVKM. The V segment lost 2 bases and the J segment 1 base; nucleotides outside the gene matches: 17. In DNA form, the CDR3 reads TGTGCCAGCAGTTTAGGTGTGGGACAGACCGTAATTCTATCTGGGGCCAACGTCCTGACTTTC. Its protein product is CASSLGVGQTVILSGANVLTF.